This record concerns one T cell receptor beta chain sequence. The data originate from a study of blood T cells in healthy people across ages. Primers used in a second PCR of roughly 6 to 11 cycles were a sample-barcoded 5' primer and a J-beta primer mix. Tagging of each cDNA molecule was performed by a template-switch adaptor with 12 random nucleotides. TCRdb reprocessed the 5' RACE reads via MiXCR and lists one record per CDR3 protein. The sample consists of about 1.8 million distinct CDR3 sequences, just under 50% of them appearing once. V gave up 5 bases and J gave up 4 bases, with 17 bases separating them. The CDR3 runs 15 residues. The germline CDR1 and CDR2 sequences are KGHSH and LQKENI. There were healthy Caucasian individuals from Russia, aged roughly 6 to 90, serving as donors. PBMCs numbering at least 6.5 million were isolated per sample.

Sequencing was carried out using blood. The sequence came from a woman between 35 and 50 years old in good health. The genes are TRBV18 and TRBJ1-2; TRBD1 is a possible D gene (5 bases). The chain's CDR3 is CASSYGTRNSYGYTF. In DNA form, the CDR3 reads TGTGCCAGCTCATACGGGACGAGGAATTCCTATGGCTACACCTTC.